This TCR beta chain was recovered during a study of blood T cells in healthy people across ages. The study's findings and limits: Both naive CD4+ cell counts and diversity were greater in long-lived donors than in aged donors.

For every donor, a draw yielded around 10 milliliters of peripheral blood. On this clonotype: Its matching antigen is unknown.

A second about 7 to 11 cycle PCR used barcoded and J-beta primers. CDR3-containing paired-end reads numbering at least 2.5 million came from each sample. TCRdb ran MiXCR on the 5' RACE reads and lists one entry per CDR3 protein. The sample gives 550,000 to 700,000 distinct CDR3 sequences, 27% of which show up once; 18% is in the top ten. V was pared by 5 bases and J by 9 bases, with 15 bases between. This CDR3 spans 13 amino acids. This chain uses TRBV12-3 or TRBV12-4 with TRBJ2-3, with D tentatively TRBD1 (5 bases). The clonotype comes from a woman in her seventies in good health. The specimen was blood. The CDR3 sequence is CASSPARAGTQYF. DNA for the CDR3: TGTGCCAGCAGTCCGGCCCGAGCAGGGACGCAGTATTTT.